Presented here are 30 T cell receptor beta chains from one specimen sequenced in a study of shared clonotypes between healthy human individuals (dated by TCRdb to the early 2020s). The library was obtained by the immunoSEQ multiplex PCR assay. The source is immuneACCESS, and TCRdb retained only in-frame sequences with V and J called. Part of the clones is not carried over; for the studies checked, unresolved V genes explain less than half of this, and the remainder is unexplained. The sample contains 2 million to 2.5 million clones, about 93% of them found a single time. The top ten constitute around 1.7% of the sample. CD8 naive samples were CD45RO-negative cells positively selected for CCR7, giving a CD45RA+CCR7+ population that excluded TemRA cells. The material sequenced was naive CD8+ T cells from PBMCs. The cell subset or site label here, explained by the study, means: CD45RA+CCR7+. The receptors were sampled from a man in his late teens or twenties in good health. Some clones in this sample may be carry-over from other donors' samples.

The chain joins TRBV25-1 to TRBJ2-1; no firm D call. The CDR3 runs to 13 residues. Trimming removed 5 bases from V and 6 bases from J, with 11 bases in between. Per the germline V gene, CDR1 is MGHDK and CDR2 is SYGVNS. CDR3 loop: CASSNFRFNEQFF. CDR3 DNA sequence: TGTGCCAGCAGTAACTTCAGGTTCAATGAGCAGTTCTTC.

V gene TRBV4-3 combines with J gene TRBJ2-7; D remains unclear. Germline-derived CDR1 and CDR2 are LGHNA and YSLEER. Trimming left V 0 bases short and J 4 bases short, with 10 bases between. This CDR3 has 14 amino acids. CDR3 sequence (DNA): TGCGCCAGCAGCCAAGATTGGAGCACATACGAGCAGTACTTC. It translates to CASSQDWSTYEQYF.

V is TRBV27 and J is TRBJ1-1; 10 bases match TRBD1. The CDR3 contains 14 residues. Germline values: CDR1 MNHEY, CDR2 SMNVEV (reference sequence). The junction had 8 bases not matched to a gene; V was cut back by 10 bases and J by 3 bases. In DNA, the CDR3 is TGTGCCACCCTCGACAGGGGGCGGTACACTGAAGCTTTCTTT. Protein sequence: CATLDRGRYTEAFF.

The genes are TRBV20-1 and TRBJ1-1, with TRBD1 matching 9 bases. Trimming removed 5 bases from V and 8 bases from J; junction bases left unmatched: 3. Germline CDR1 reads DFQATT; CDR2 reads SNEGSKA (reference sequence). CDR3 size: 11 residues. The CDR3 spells CSALDRGEAFF. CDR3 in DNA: TGCAGTGCTTTGGACAGGGGAGAAGCTTTCTTT.

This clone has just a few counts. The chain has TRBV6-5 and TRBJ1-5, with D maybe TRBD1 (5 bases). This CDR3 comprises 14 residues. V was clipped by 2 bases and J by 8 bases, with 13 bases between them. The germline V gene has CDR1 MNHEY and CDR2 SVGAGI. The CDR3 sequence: CASSYRLQGKPQHF. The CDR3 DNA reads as TGTGCCAGCAGTTACCGGCTTCAGGGAAAGCCCCAGCATTTT.

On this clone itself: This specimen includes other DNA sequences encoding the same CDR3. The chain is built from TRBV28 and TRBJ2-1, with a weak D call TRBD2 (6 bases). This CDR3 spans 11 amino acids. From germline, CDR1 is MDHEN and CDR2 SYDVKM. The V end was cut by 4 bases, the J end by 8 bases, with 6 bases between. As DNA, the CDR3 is TGTGCCAGCAGTTCGGGGGATGAGCAGTTCTTC. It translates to CASSSGDEQFF.

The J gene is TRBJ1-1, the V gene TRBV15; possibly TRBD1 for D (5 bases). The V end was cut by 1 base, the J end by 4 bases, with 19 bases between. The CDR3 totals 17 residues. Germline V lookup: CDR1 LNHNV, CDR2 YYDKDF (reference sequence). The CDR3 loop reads CATSRGFTTEQSTEAFF. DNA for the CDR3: TGTGCCACCAGCAGAGGCTTTACGACAGAACAGAGCACTGAAGCTTTCTTT. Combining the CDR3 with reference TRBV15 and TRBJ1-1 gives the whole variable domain DAMVIQNPRYQVTQFGKPVTLSCSQTLNHNVMYWYQQKSSQAPKLLFHYYDKDFNNEADTPDNFQSRRPNTSFCFLDIRSPGLGDTAMYLCATSRGFTTEQSTEAFFGQGTRLTVV.

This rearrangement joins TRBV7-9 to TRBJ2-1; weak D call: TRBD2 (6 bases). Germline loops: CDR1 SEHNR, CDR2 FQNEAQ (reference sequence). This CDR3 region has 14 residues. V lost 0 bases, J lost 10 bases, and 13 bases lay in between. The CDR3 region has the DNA TGTGCCAGCAGCTTAGCCGAGACTAGACTGGAGCAGTTCTTC. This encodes CASSLAETRLEQFF.

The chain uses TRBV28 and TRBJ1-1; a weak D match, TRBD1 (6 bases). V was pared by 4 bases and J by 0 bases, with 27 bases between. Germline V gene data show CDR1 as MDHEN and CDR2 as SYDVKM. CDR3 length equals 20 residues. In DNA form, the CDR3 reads TGTGCCAGCAGTTCCTCCAGGGGCCAGCCGATTACTCGAATGAACACTGAAGCTTTCTTT. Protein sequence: CASSSSRGQPITRMNTEAFF. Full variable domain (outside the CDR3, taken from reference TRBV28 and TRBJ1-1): DVKVTQSSRYLVKRTGEKVFLECVQDMDHENMFWYRQDPGLGLRLIYFSYDVKMKEKGDIPEGYSVSREKKERFSLILESASTNQTSMYLCASSSSRGQPITRMNTEAFFGQGTRLTVV.

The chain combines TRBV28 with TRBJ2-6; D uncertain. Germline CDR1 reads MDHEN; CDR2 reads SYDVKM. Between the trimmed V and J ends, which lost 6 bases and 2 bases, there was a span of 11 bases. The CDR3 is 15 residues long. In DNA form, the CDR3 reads TGTGCCAGCAGCCTCCGGCGTACTGGGGCCAACGTCCTGACTTTC. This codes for CASSLRRTGANVLTF.

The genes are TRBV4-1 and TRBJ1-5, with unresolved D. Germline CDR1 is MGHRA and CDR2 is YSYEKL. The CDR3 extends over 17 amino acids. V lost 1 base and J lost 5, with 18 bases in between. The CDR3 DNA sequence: TGCGCCAGCAGCCAAGGGATTGTGCGCTTAGTTGATCAGCCCCAGCATTTT. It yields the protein CASSQGIVRLVDQPQHF.

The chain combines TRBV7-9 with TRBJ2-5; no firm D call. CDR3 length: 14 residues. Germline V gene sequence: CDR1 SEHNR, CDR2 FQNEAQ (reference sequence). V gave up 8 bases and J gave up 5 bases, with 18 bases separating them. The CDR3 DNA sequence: TGTGCCAGCTTCTTAGGAGTGTCTGGGGAGACCCAGTACTTC. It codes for CASFLGVSGETQYF.

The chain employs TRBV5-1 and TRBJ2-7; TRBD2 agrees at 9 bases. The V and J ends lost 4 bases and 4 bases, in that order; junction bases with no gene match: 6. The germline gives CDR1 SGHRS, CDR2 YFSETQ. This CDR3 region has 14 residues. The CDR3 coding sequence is TGCGCCAGCAGCGTAGCGGGAGTAGGGTACGAGCAGTACTTC. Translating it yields CASSVAGVGYEQYF.

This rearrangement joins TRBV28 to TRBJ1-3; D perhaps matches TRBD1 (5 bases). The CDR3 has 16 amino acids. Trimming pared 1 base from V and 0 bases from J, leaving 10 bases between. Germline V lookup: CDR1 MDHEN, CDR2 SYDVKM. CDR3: CASSLSPGFSGNTIYF. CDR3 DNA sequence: TGTGCCAGCAGTTTATCCCCAGGGTTCTCTGGAAACACCATATATTTT. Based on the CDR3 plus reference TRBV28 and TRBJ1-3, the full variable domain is DVKVTQSSRYLVKRTGEKVFLECVQDMDHENMFWYRQDPGLGLRLIYFSYDVKMKEKGDIPEGYSVSREKKERFSLILESASTNQTSMYLCASSLSPGFSGNTIYFGEGSWLTVV.

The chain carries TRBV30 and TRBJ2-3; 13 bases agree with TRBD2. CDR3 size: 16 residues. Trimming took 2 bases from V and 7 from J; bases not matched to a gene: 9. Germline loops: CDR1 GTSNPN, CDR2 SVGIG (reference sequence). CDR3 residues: CAWSWGVGLAGNTQYF. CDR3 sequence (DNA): TGTGCCTGGAGTTGGGGGGTGGGACTAGCGGGGAATACGCAGTATTTT.

Here the CDR3 reads CASMPGVSTGELFF. The CDR3 nucleotides read TGTGCCAGCATGCCGGGAGTTAGCACCGGGGAGCTGTTTTTT. This chain links TRBV6-5 with TRBJ2-2; tentative D call: TRBD2 (6 bases). The CDR3 is made up of 14 amino acids. Per germline, CDR1 MNHEY and CDR2 SVGAGI. Trimming pared 7 bases from V and 4 bases from J, leaving 13 bases between.

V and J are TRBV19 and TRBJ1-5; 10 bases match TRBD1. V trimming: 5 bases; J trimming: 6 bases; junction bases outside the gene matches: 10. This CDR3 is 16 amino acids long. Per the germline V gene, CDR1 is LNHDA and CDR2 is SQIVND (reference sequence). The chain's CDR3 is CASSGSGTGVAQPQHF. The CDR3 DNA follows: TGTGCCAGTAGTGGCAGTGGGACAGGGGTCGCTCAGCCCCAGCATTTT.

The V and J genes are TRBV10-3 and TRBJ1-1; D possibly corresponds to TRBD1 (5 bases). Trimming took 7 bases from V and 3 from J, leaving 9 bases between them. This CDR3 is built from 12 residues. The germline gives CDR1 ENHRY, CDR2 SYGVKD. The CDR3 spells CAIKGLDTEAFF. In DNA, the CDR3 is TGTGCCATCAAGGGACTCGACACTGAAGCTTTCTTT.

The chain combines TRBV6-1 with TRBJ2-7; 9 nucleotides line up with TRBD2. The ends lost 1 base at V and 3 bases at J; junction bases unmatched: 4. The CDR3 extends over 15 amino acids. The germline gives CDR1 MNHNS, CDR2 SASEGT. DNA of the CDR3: TGTGCCAGCAGTGAAGGGGCTAGCGGGATCTACGAGCAGTACTTC. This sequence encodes CASSEGASGIYEQYF.

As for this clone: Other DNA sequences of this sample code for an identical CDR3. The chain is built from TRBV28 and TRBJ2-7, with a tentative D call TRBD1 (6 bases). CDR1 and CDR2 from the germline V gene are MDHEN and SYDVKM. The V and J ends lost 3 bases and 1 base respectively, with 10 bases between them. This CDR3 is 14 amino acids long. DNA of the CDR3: TGTGCCAGCAGTTTCTCCGGACAGTCCTACGAGCAGTACTTC. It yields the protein CASSFSGQSYEQYF.

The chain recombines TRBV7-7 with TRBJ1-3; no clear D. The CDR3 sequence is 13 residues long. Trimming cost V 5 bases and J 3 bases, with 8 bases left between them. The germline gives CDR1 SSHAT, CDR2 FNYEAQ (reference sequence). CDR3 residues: CASSQRVGNTIYF. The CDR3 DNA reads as TGTGCCAGCAGCCAAAGGGTTGGAAACACCATATATTTT.

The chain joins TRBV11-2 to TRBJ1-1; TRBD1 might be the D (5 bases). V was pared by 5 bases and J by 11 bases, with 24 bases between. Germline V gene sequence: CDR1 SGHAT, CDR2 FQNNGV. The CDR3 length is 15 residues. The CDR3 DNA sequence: TGTGCCAGCAGCCCCCGGGACGGCCTACCTGAAATGGCTTTCTTT. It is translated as CASSPRDGLPEMAFF.

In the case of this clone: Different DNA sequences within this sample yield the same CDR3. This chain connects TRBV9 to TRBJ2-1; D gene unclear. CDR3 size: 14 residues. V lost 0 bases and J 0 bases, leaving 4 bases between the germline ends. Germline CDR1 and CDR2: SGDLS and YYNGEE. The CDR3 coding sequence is TGTGCCAGCAGCGTAGGGGGCTCCTACAATGAGCAGTTCTTC. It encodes CASSVGGSYNEQFF.

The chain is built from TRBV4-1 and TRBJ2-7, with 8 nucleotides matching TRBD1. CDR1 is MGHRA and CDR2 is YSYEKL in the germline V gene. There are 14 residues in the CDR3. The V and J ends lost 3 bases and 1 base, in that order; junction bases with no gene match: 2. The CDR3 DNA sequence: TGCGCCAGCAGCCAGGGACAGGTGTCCTACGAGCAGTACTTC. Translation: CASSQGQVSYEQYF.

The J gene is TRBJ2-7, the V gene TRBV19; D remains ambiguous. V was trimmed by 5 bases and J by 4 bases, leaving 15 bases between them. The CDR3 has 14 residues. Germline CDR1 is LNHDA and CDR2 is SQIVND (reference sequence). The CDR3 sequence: CASSHFGSPYEQYF. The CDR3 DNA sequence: TGTGCCAGTAGTCACTTCGGGTCCCCGTACGAGCAGTACTTC.

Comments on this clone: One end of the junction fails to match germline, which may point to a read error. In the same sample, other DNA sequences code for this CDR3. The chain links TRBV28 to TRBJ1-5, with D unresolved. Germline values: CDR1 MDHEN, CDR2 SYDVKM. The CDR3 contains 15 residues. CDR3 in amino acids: CASSLFRVGNQPQHF. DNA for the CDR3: TGTGCCAGCAGTTTATTCCGGGTTGGCAATCAGCCCCAACATTTT.

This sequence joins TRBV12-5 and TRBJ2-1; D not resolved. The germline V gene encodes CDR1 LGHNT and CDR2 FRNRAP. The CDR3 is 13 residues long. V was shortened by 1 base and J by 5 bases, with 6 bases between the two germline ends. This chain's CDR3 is CASGLDGHNEQFF. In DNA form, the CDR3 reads TGTGCTAGTGGTTTGGACGGTCACAATGAGCAGTTCTTC.

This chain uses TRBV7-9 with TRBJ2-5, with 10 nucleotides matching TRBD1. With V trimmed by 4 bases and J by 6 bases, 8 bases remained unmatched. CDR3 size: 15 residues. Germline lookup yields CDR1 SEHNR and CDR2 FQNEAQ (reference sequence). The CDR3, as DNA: TGTGCCAGCAGCTCAGGGGGACAGGGGAAACAGACCCAGTACTTC. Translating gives CASSSGGQGKQTQYF.

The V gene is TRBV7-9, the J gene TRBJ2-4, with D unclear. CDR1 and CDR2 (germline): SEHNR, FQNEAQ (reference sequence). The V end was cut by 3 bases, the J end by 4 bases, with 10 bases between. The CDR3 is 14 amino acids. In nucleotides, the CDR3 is TGTGCCAGCAGCTTGGTGGGCCCGAAAAACATTCAGTACTTC. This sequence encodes CASSLVGPKNIQYF.

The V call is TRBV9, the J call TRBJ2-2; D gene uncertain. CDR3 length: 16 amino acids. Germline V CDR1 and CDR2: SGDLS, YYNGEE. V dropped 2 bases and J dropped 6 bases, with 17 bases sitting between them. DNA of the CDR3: TGTGCCAGCAGCGTCCGTTTTGGGAACGGCGCCGGGGAGCTGTTTTTT. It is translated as CASSVRFGNGAGELFF.